The 28 T cell receptor beta chains below all came from one sample that was sequenced in a study of blood T cell repertoires in COVID-19. Profiling relied on immunoSEQ multiplex PCR, and the TCRdb table lists in-frame clones only, not all of them. The sample lists more than 200,000 clones; around nine tenths were seen once. Sequencing was performed on PBMCs or T cells enriched from blood (not recorded which). These receptors were collected from a woman in her fifties or sixties who had recovered from COVID-19.

This clone was seen once. Here the CDR3 reads CASTTGGTGGKRELFF. The DNA for the CDR3 is TGTGCCAGTACCACGGGGGGGACAGGGGGCAAAAGGGAGCTGTTTTTT. The chain couples TRBV19 to TRBJ2-2; TRBD1 matches 12 bases. This CDR3 has 16 amino acids. After removal of 7 bases from V and 9 bases from J, the junction contained 12 bases not matched to a gene. Germline loops: CDR1 LNHDA, CDR2 SQIVND (reference sequence).

This chain connects TRBV7-2 to TRBJ2-5, with 9 bases aligning to TRBD2. The ends lost 2 bases at V and 5 bases at J; junction bases unmatched: 9. Germline CDR1 SGHTA, CDR2 FQGNSA. CDR3 length: 16 amino acids. Here the CDR3 reads CASSLLLAGRGETQYF. CDR3 bases: TGTGCCAGCAGCTTACTGCTAGCGGGACGGGGTGAGACCCAGTACTTC.

V is TRBV10-3 and J is TRBJ1-5; possibly TRBD1 for D (5 bases). The ends were cut back, 0 bases at V and 7 bases at J, with 13 bases in the middle. The germline gives CDR1 ENHRY, CDR2 SYGVKD. The CDR3 is 15 amino acids. The CDR3, as DNA: TGTGCCATCAGTGAGTCGGGGAGGGACTCCCAGCCCCAGCATTTT. Protein: CAISESGRDSQPQHF.

This chain uses TRBV2 with TRBJ2-7, with TRBD1 matching 10 bases. CDR1 SNHLY and CDR2 FYNNEI come from the germline V gene. V shed 2 bases and J 0 bases; nucleotides not matched to a gene: 4. There are 16 residues in the CDR3. Here the CDR3 reads CASSEMGQGFSYEQYF. The CDR3 DNA sequence: TGTGCCAGCAGTGAAATGGGACAGGGGTTCTCCTACGAGCAGTACTTC.

The chain carries TRBV19 and TRBJ1-1; possibly TRBD1 for D (6 bases). The CDR3 covers 11 residues. Germline CDR1 and CDR2: LNHDA and SQIVND (reference sequence). The V and J ends lost 7 bases and 9 bases respectively, with 12 bases between them. CDR3 in DNA: TGTGCCAGTATATCAGGGACACAAGCTTTCTTT. Amino acid sequence: CASISGTQAFF. Based on the CDR3 plus reference TRBV19 and TRBJ1-1, the full variable domain is DGGITQSPKYLFRKEGQNVTLSCEQNLNHDAMYWYRQDPGQGLRLIYYSQIVNDFQKGDIAEGYSVSREKKESFPLTVTSAQKNPTAFYLCASISGTQAFFGQGTRLTVV.

The chain uses TRBV30 and TRBJ1-1, with D possibly matching TRBD1 (5 bases). CDR3 length: 11 amino acids. Trimming pared 5 bases from V and 3 bases from J, leaving 7 bases between. Germline V gives CDR1 GTSNPN, CDR2 SVGIG (reference sequence). The CDR3 loop is CAWLQDTEAFF. The CDR3 nucleotides read TGTGCCTGGCTACAGGACACTGAAGCTTTCTTT.

The gene calls are TRBV5-1 and TRBJ1-1, with no clear D. Trimming stripped 0 bases from V and 4 bases from J, with 10 bases between. Germline V gene lookup returns CDR1 SGHRS and CDR2 YFSETQ. The CDR3 length is 14 residues. CDR3 region: CASSLGQIGTEAFF. As DNA, the CDR3 is TGCGCCAGCAGCTTGGGGCAGATTGGCACTGAAGCTTTCTTT.

The V gene is TRBV5-8, the J gene TRBJ2-5; 8 nucleotides align to TRBD1. Germline loops: CDR1 SGHTS, CDR2 YDEGEE. V was clipped by 4 bases and J by 6 bases; unmatched bases: 11. The CDR3 is 15 amino acids. CDR3 residues: CASSQWTGIRKTQYF. The CDR3 DNA follows: TGTGCCAGCAGCCAATGGACAGGGATAAGAAAGACCCAGTACTTC.

V gene TRBV27 combines with J gene TRBJ1-1; TRBD1 is a possible D gene (5 bases). Germline V gene sequence: CDR1 MNHEY, CDR2 SMNVEV (reference sequence). Deletions cut 6 bases from V and 5 bases from J, with 13 bases between. CDR3 length equals 13 residues. The CDR3 loop is CASRGQGFTEAFF. CDR3 coding DNA: TGTGCCAGCAGGGGGCAGGGATTTACTGAAGCTTTCTTT.

The V and J genes are TRBV3-1 (or the pseudogene TRBV3-2) and TRBJ2-2; no firm D call. CDR1 and CDR2 (germline): LGHDT, YNNKEL (reference sequence). V lost 4 bases to trimming and J lost 7 bases, with 4 bases between them. CDR3 length: 11 residues. The DNA for the CDR3 is TGTGCCAGCAGCCGCGGCGGGGAGCTGTTTTTT. Amino acid sequence: CASSRGGELFF.

This chain connects TRBV30 to TRBJ1-1, with D maybe TRBD1 (5 bases). The germline gives CDR1 GTSNPN, CDR2 SVGIG (reference sequence). This CDR3 contains 13 residues. Trimming pared 4 bases from V and 5 bases from J, leaving 14 bases between. For the CDR3, the DNA is TGTGCCTGGATGGGGCAAGGATGGACTGAAGCTTTCTTT. Its translation is CAWMGQGWTEAFF.

The chain carries TRBV28 and TRBJ1-2; no clear D. The CDR3 is made up of 11 amino acids. Per germline, CDR1 MDHEN and CDR2 SYDVKM. The V end lost 8 bases, the J end lost 6 bases, and 10 bases lay between the germline ends. CDR3 bases: TGTGCCAGCGGGAGGTGGGATGGCTACACCTTC. Its protein product is CASGRWDGYTF.

Comments on this clone: The same CDR3 can be traced to other DNA sequences in this sample. The V gene is TRBV5-1, the J gene TRBJ2-7; TRBD2 might be the D (5 bases). V was pared by 0 bases and J by 2 bases, with 9 bases between. Per the germline V gene, CDR1 is SGHRS and CDR2 is YFSETQ. The CDR3 contains 14 residues. In DNA form, the CDR3 reads TGCGCCAGCAGCTTGGTCGGAGGAACCTACGAGCAGTACTTC. It is translated as CASSLVGGTYEQYF.

V gene TRBV5-1 combines with J gene TRBJ1-1, with a tentative D call TRBD1 (6 bases). CDR3 length equals 14 residues. CDR1 is SGHRS, CDR2 YFSETQ, per germline. Trimming removed 3 bases at V and 5 bases at J, with 14 bases between. CDR3 sequence: CASSSGTQGTEAFF. CDR3 in DNA: TGCGCCAGCAGCTCAGGGACCCAGGGGACTGAAGCTTTCTTT.

The genes are TRBV7-8 and TRBJ2-1; 12 positions agree with TRBD2. CDR1 is SGHVS, CDR2 FQNEAQ, per germline. Trimming at V came to 5 bases and at J to 3 bases, leaving 5 bases not matched to a gene. CDR3 length: 16 residues. The CDR3 spells CASSPGGLAGYNEQFF. The CDR3 nucleotides are TGTGCCAGCAGCCCAGGGGGACTAGCGGGCTACAATGAGCAGTTCTTC.

The V call is TRBV5-1, the J call TRBJ2-1; a possible D gene is TRBD2 (5 bases). V lost 4 bases and J 7 bases, leaving 9 bases between the germline ends. The CDR3 runs 12 residues. The germline gives CDR1 SGHRS, CDR2 YFSETQ. Written as DNA, the CDR3 is TGCGCCAGCAGCGACTACTCTAATGAGCAGTTCTTC. It yields the protein CASSDYSNEQFF.

This clone was seen once. The chain carries TRBV6-5 and TRBJ2-5; a possible D gene is TRBD1 (6 bases). Germline assignment: CDR1 MNHEY and CDR2 SVGAGI. This CDR3 spans 14 amino acids. The V gene lost 7 bases and the J gene lost 4 bases, with 16 bases spanning the gap. In DNA form, the CDR3 reads TGTGCCAGCATCGGACAGCCTGCGGGAGAGACCCAGTACTTC. Its protein is CASIGQPAGETQYF.

The chain has TRBV7-9 and TRBJ2-1; D is perhaps TRBD1 (6 bases). Germline-derived CDR1 and CDR2 are SEHNR and FQNEAQ (reference sequence). The CDR3 has 18 amino acids. The germline V and J ends were trimmed by 1 base and 6 bases, with 22 bases remaining between them. CDR3 residues: CASSLVWQGLKRGNEQFF. The CDR3 DNA is TGTGCCAGCAGCTTAGTTTGGCAGGGGTTGAAAAGAGGCAATGAGCAGTTCTTC.

The chain has TRBV5-1 and TRBJ1-6; D is perhaps TRBD1 (6 bases). CDR1 SGHRS and CDR2 YFSETQ come from the germline V gene. The CDR3 runs to 14 residues. V dropped 0 bases and J dropped 10 bases, with 11 bases sitting between them. Here the CDR3 reads CASSLEGRGSPLHF. CDR3 coding DNA: TGCGCCAGCAGCTTGGAGGGCAGGGGATCACCCCTCCACTTT.

This sequence joins TRBV3-1 (or the pseudogene TRBV3-2) and TRBJ2-7; 10 nucleotides align to TRBD1. V shed 0 bases, J shed 4 bases, and the junction held 9 bases outside the gene matches. Germline assignment: CDR1 LGHDT and CDR2 YNNKEL (reference sequence). The CDR3 consists of 17 residues. As DNA, the CDR3 is TGTGCCAGCAGCCAAGATCCCCGGGACAGGGGTAGATACGAGCAGTACTTC. Its translation is CASSQDPRDRGRYEQYF.

The chain has TRBV9 and TRBJ2-2; 14 nucleotides match TRBD2. The V gene end was trimmed by 3 bases and the J gene end by 6 bases; junction bases not matched to a gene: 7. The germline CDR1 and CDR2 sequences are SGDLS and YYNGEE. The CDR3 loop spans 17 amino acids. The CDR3 spells CASSAGLAGGNSGELFF. The CDR3 coding sequence is TGTGCCAGCAGCGCCGGACTAGCGGGAGGAAACTCCGGGGAGCTGTTTTTT.

The chain recombines TRBV3-1 (or the pseudogene TRBV3-2) with TRBJ2-7; 11 nucleotides align to TRBD2. This CDR3 is built from 19 residues. Trimming took 1 base from V and 6 from J; bases not matched to a gene: 17. Germline V lookup: CDR1 LGHDT, CDR2 YNNKEL (reference sequence). The chain's CDR3 is CASSQVIIAGGPAKVEQYF. The CDR3, as DNA: TGTGCCAGCAGCCAAGTGATAATAGCGGGAGGGCCCGCGAAAGTCGAGCAGTACTTC.

This clone showed up just once. CDR3: CASSQLPGQGQNTEAFF. CDR3 nucleotides: TGTGCCAGCAGCCAACTGCCGGGACAGGGTCAGAACACTGAAGCTTTCTTT. V usage is TRBV28 and J usage is TRBJ1-1, with 9 nucleotides matching TRBD1. V trimming: 6 bases; J trimming: 1 base; junction bases outside the gene matches: 12. The CDR3 sequence is 17 residues long. CDR1 and CDR2 from the germline V gene are MDHEN and SYDVKM.

The chain couples TRBV28 to TRBJ2-4, with no clear D. With 3 bases removed from V and 6 bases from J, the gap between germline ends came to 15 bases. The CDR3 length is 15 residues. The germline CDR1 and CDR2 sequences are MDHEN and SYDVKM. The CDR3 DNA follows: TGTGCCAGCAGTTTTACCCAGTCTAGTAGAAACATTCAGTACTTC. Its translation is CASSFTQSSRNIQYF.

The rearrangement links TRBV6-1 to TRBJ1-3; D might be TRBD1 (5 bases). In germline, CDR1 is MNHNS, CDR2 SASEGT. There are 16 residues in the CDR3. Deletions cut 0 bases from V and 0 bases from J, with 9 bases between. The CDR3 sequence is CASSEAGARSGNTIYF. The CDR3 coding sequence is TGTGCCAGCAGTGAAGCTGGGGCCCGCTCTGGAAACACCATATATTTT.

The CDR3 spells CASGPRDRGQYRGYTF. CDR3 in DNA: TGCGCCAGCGGCCCCCGGGACAGGGGGCAATATCGTGGCTACACCTTC. This sequence joins TRBV5-1 and TRBJ1-2, with 12 nucleotides matching TRBD1. Germline CDR1 reads SGHRS; CDR2 reads YFSETQ. The CDR3 has 16 residues. J was trimmed by 7 bases and V by 7 bases; bases with no gene match: 14.

The table lists this clone with a count of one. The chain is built from TRBV24-1 and TRBJ2-1; 8 bases align to TRBD2. This CDR3 has 17 residues. Per germline, CDR1 KGHDR and CDR2 SFDVKD. V shed 5 bases, J shed 0 bases, and the junction held 8 bases outside the gene matches. DNA of the CDR3: TGTGCCACCAGTGCCCGTAGCGGGAAGGGCTCCTACAATGAGCAGTTCTTC. This codes for CATSARSGKGSYNEQFF.

V is TRBV28 and J is TRBJ1-2, with TRBD1 matching over 7 bases. This CDR3 has 14 amino acids. The V gene end was trimmed by 10 bases and the J gene end by 1 base; junction bases not matched to a gene: 9. Germline CDR1 reads MDHEN; CDR2 reads SYDVKM. The DNA of the CDR3 is TGTGCCACCCCCACCCGGGACAGTAACTATGGCTACACCTTC. This gives the protein CATPTRDSNYGYTF.